This section outlines one T cell receptor beta chain sequence together with its context. Its antigen target is currently unknown. Base quality data are lacking; no much larger clone is found one base away. This specimen includes other DNA sequences encoding the same CDR3. TCR CDR3 regions were amplified from genomic DNA by multiplex PCR using the deep immunoSEQ assay. Extracted genomic DNA from each cell subset was distributed evenly across all wells of several immunoSEQ 96-well plates, and each plate was treated as a replicate. For sorted subsets, around 200 ng genomic DNA, equal to 30,000 to 35,000 T cell genomes, was loaded into each replicate PCR. Purified libraries were measured with a Qubit 3.0 fluorometer, size-checked on a Bioanalyzer 2100, and measured again with the KAPA Library Quantification kit. Every immunoSEQ 96-well plate was sequenced on a dedicated single-read 150-cycle Illumina NextSeq 550 flow cell. In the authors' own workflow: The immunoSEQ output contained only junctional sequences without quality scores, so filtering could not match that applied to full-length reads. Sequences were annotated with PyIR, a Python wrapper for IgBLAST v1.9, using IMGT germline references to assign V/J genes and CDR3. Any read was removed if the V/J assignment was weak (E-value above 1e-6), the CDR3 was missing, or the read contained stop codons, out-of-frame junctions, or ambiguous translated residues. V3J clonotypes were defined as sequences sharing the same inferred V gene, J gene, and CDR3 amino acid sequence. Percentage overlap between repertoires was computed as shared unique clonotypes divided by the size of the smaller repertoire. Three approaches were used to assess repertoire richness: RTK rarefaction, the Chao1 estimator, and Recon v2.1 estimates of unobserved clonotypes. Generation probabilities for all TCRbeta clonotypes obtained by the gDNA method from a few donors were computed using OLGA. As stored in TCRdb, this immuneACCESS dataset retains in-frame rearrangements with V and J assigned. A fraction of the clones does not appear; measured against another copy, unresolved V genes explain less than half of the discrepancy, and the remainder lacks a known reason. V and J calls plus clone size are reproduced from that table; the DNA served to infer D and trimming. The sample table lists about 2,100,000 clones, more than 85% of them with a count of one. Under 2% of the sample rests with the top ten.

The V and J ends are trimmed by 5 bases and 2 bases, leaving 9 bases between them. Taken from cysteine to phenylalanine, the CDR3 has 13 residues. Of the read, only the CDR3 DNA is kept; its 39 bases are in frame from base 1. CDR1 MNHEY and CDR2 SMNVEV were looked up in the germline V gene (reference sequence). This entry is derived from a study of shared clonotypes between healthy human individuals (dated by TCRdb to between 2020 and 2021). Study-wide context: Two women and three men aged 18 to 49 years were included in the cohort. For each donor, CD4 naive and CD4 memory were each given three plates, CD8 naive was given two plates, and CD8 memory was given one plate. The study deeply sequenced blood TCR repertoires of five healthy adults to estimate repertoire size and the extent of clonotype sharing between individuals. To increase sequencing depth and limit assay-specific biases, TCR repertoire library preparation and sequencing were carried out by different laboratories using diverse techniques. Per donor, leukapheresis produced somewhere between about 0.8 and 9 billion PBMCs. The investigation overall reported the following: The genetic and exposure-history diversity represented was limited by the small number of donors. Sampling was restricted to blood, and TCR repertoires in tissue are likely to differ from TCR repertoires in blood. Incomplete sequencing was indicated by rarefaction of sorted-subset datasets, despite the large sequencing depth. Estimated clonotype richness was generally larger for naive than for memory subsets. Pairwise subsampling indicated that sequencing depth was expected to affect the degree of clonotype sharing among donors. Clonotypes shared by all four sorted-subset donors showed higher generation probabilities than non-shared clonotypes. Sharing across a few donors was observed for roughly 5% of naive CD4, over 3% of naive CD8, roughly 2.3% of memory CD4, and 0.4% of memory CD8 clonotypes.

CD8 naive samples consisted of CD45RO-negative cells that were positively selected for CCR7, yielding a CD45RA+CCR7+ population without TemRA cells. Healthy HIV-negative adults with no recently reported acute infections or vaccinations were included as donors. Only Caucasian adults living in Nashville, Tennessee, USA were represented among the donors. After blood collection by leukapheresis, PBMCs were isolated using Ficoll-Histopaque density gradient centrifugation and then cryopreserved in the vapor phase of liquid nitrogen. Analytical flow cytometry was used to check the purity and quantity of each magnetically sorted T cell population. Genomic DNA was isolated from every sorted fraction and measured by UV absorbance on a Nanodrop 2000c.

This receptor was obtained from a man aged 18-30 years in good health. Some clones in this sample may be carry-over from other donors' samples. Sequencing was carried out using naive CD8+ T cells from PBMCs. The cell subset or site label corresponds to: CD45RA+CCR7+. Here the chain combines TRBV27 and TRBJ1-1; tentative D gene TRBD1, with 6 bases matching. Read as DNA, the sequence is TGTGCCAGCAGTATAGGGGGAAACACTGAAGCTTTCTTT. Its protein is CASSIGGNTEAFF.